This entry is about one TCR beta chain. The sample originates from a study of blood T cell repertoires in COVID-19. Study-wide context: Acute and convalescent COVID-19 specimens originated in the United States, Italy and Spain.

Sequencing was performed with immunoSEQ multiplex PCR; in TCRdb, only in-frame clones are kept and a portion is missing. The sample includes under 250,000 clones, 70% to 80% of them seen just once. The sequenced sample was peripheral blood. This receptor was obtained from a woman between 40 and 55 years old with COVID-19, enrolled during active disease.

CDR3: CAISEAVTSEETQYF. The CDR3, as DNA: TGTGCCATCAGTGAGGCCGTGACTAGTGAAGAGACCCAGTACTTC. This chain uses TRBV10-3 with TRBJ2-5; weak D call: TRBD2 (6 bases). V dropped 2 bases and J dropped 3 bases, with 13 bases sitting between them. This CDR3 comprises 15 residues. Germline V gene lookup returns CDR1 ENHRY and CDR2 SYGVKD.